The 3 T cell receptor beta chains listed next were all sequenced from one sample in a study of siplizumab effects on memory and regulatory T cells. Using immunoSEQ multiplex PCR, the repertoire was profiled, and TCRdb retains in-frame clones only, with some absent. This table holds about 64,000 clones, just over 95% found once. Sequenced input: naive CD8+ T cells sorted from blood. These receptor sequences come from a human donor in good health.

The rearrangement joins TRBV19 to TRBJ1-5, with 7 bases that match TRBD1. The germline gives CDR1 LNHDA, CDR2 SQIVND (reference sequence). V lost 1 base and J lost 6; bases outside the gene matches: 6. The CDR3 is made up of 15 amino acids. The CDR3 DNA is TGTGCCAGTAGTATAGGAAGCAGGGGGATTCAGCCCCAGCATTTT. Its protein product is CASSIGSRGIQPQHF.

The rearrangement joins TRBV7-9 to TRBJ1-1; a weak D match, TRBD1 (5 bases). CDR1 is SEHNR, CDR2 FQNEAQ, per germline (reference sequence). The germline V and J ends were trimmed by 8 bases and 0 bases, with 13 bases remaining between them. This CDR3 spans 14 amino acids. In DNA, the CDR3 is TGTGCCAGCCCCCCGGCAGGGCTGAACACTGAAGCTTTCTTT. This gives the protein CASPPAGLNTEAFF. Variable domain in full (rest from reference TRBV7-9 and TRBJ1-1): DTGVSQNPRHKITKRGQNVTFRCDPISEHNRLYWYRQTLGQGPEFLTYFQNEAQLEKSRLLSDRFSAERPKGSFSTLEIQRTEQGDSAMYLCASPPAGLNTEAFFGQGTRLTVV.

V usage is TRBV28 and J usage is TRBJ2-5; D may be TRBD2 (6 bases). CDR3 size: 15 residues. V was trimmed by 5 bases and J by 0 bases, leaving 13 bases between them. CDR1 and CDR2 (germline): MDHEN, SYDVKM. DNA for the CDR3: TGTGCCAGCAGTCCCCGCGGGGAAAACCAAGAGACCCAGTACTTC. It codes for CASSPRGENQETQYF.